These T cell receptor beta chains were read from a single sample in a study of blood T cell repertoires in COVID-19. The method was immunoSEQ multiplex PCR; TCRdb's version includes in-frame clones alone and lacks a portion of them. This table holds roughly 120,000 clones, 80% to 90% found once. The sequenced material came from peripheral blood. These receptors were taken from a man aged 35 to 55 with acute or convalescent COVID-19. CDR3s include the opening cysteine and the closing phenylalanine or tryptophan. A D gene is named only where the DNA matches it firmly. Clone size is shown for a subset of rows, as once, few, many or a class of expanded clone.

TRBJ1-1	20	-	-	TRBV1	CTSSQDRGGDTPRGNTEAFF	TGCACCAGCAGCCAAGATAGGGGGGGAGACACGCCCAGGGGGAACACTGAAGCTTTCTTT
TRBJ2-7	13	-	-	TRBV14	CASSHSSAYEQYF	TGTGCCAGCAGCCATTCCTCAGCCTACGAGCAGTACTTC
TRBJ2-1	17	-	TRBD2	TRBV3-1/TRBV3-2	CASSRPTGLAGGNEQFF	TGTGCCAGCAGCCGCCCGACGGGACTAGCGGGGGGTAATGAGCAGTTCTTC
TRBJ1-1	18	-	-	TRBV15	CATSRDMSLGGMNTEAFF	TGTGCCACCAGCAGAGATATGAGTCTTGGGGGGATGAACACTGAAGCTTTCTTT
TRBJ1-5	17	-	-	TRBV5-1	CASSLEQTANSNQPQHF	TGCGCCAGCAGCTTGGAACAGACAGCTAATAGCAATCAGCCCCAGCATTTT
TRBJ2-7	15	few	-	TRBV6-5	CASRTNFGEFNEQYF	TGTGCCAGCAGGACCAACTTTGGGGAGTTCAACGAGCAGTACTTC
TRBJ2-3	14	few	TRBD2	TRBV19	CASGSGVATDTQYF	TGTGCCAGCGGGAGCGGGGTGGCCACAGATACGCAGTATTTT
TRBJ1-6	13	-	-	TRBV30	CAWTGTYNSPLHF	TGTGCCTGGACAGGGACCTATAATTCACCCCTCCACTTT
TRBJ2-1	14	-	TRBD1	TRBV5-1	CASSLGQGDNEQFF	TGCGCCAGCAGTTTGGGACAGGGGGACAATGAGCAGTTCTTC
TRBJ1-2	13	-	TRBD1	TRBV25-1	CASSGGQAYGYTF	TGTGCCAGCAGTGGAGGACAGGCCTATGGCTACACCTTC
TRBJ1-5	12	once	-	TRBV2	CASSGRNQPQHF	TGTGCCAGCAGCGGGAGGAACCAGCCCCAGCATTTT
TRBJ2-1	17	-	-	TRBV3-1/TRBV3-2	CASSQVRVRDSYNEQFF	TGTGCCAGCAGCCAAGTCAGGGTCCGAGACTCCTACAATGAGCAGTTCTTC
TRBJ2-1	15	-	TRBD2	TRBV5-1	CASTELAGSYNEQFF	TGCGCCAGCACGGAACTAGCGGGGTCGTACAATGAGCAGTTCTTC